Below are 30 T cell receptor beta chains sequenced from a single sample in a study of cytomegalovirus exposure and HLA in healthy donors. The PCR used 60 Vbeta and 13 Jbeta primers. Profiling relied on immunoSEQ multiplex PCR, and the TCRdb table lists in-frame clones only, not all of them. Here the sample spans about 170,000 clones, around 73% being singletons. The material sequenced was PBMCs. Source of these receptors: a young woman in good health and CMV-seropositive.

The table lists this clone with a few counts. The chain joins TRBV12-2 to TRBJ1-2; the D segment call TRBD1 is taken from the table without a DNA check. TRBV12-2 is classified as a pseudogene. The CDR3 runs 15 residues. The CDR3 sequence is CASRLRDRGYYGYTF. CDR3 bases: TGTGCAAGTCGCCTCCGGGACAGGGGTTACTATGGCTACACCTTC.

This clone was counted a single time. The chain is built from TRBV2 and TRBJ2-5; TRBD2 might be the D (5 bases). The end of the DNA aligns better with TRBJ2-7, so the J call may be wrong. The CDR3 consists of 13 residues. From germline, CDR1 is SNHLY and CDR2 FYNNEI. The CDR3 DNA sequence: TGTGCCAGCAGTGATAATCGGGGTTACGAGCAGTACTTC. It encodes CASSDNRGYEQYF.

The chain employs TRBV29-1 and TRBJ1-2; D is uncertain. V was pared by 5 bases and J by 10 bases, with 14 bases between. The CDR3 extends over 11 amino acids. From germline, CDR1 is SQVTM and CDR2 ANQGSEA. CDR3: CSVPYGQVYTF. The CDR3 DNA is TGCAGCGTTCCCTATGGTCAGGTCTACACCTTC.

In this sample, this clone turned up once. The chain recombines TRBV6-6 with TRBJ1-6, with a weak D call TRBD1 (6 bases). Trimming cost V 4 bases and J 13 bases, with 14 bases left between them. The CDR3 consists of 13 residues. Looked up from germline, CDR1 is MNHNY and CDR2 is SVGAGI (reference sequence). The CDR3 protein is CASSFDRSAPLHF. CDR3 DNA sequence: TGTGCCAGCAGTTTCGACAGGTCCGCCCCCCTCCACTTT.

The chain uses TRBV19 and TRBJ1-3; D call uncertain. CDR3 size: 14 residues. The germline V and J ends were trimmed by 4 bases and 2 bases, with 9 bases remaining between them. Germline V gene data show CDR1 as LNHDA and CDR2 as SQIVND (reference sequence). The CDR3 loop is CASSRTIAGNTIYF. The CDR3 coding sequence is TGTGCCAGTAGTAGAACTATCGCTGGAAACACCATATATTTT.

The V gene is TRBV5-1, the J gene TRBJ2-5; TRBD2 agrees at 10 bases. The CDR3 length is 16 residues. Germline assignment: CDR1 SGHRS and CDR2 YFSETQ. The J segment lost 4 bases and the V segment lost 1 base, leaving 7 bases of the junction unmatched. CDR3: CASSLTGTSALETQYF. The CDR3 DNA is TGCGCCAGCAGCTTGACCGGGACTAGCGCTCTAGAGACCCAGTACTTC.

V is TRBV4-3 and J is TRBJ1-2; D gene ambiguous. V lost 3 bases and J lost 3, with 8 bases in between. The CDR3 has 13 residues. Germline assignment: CDR1 LGHNA and CDR2 YSLEER. The CDR3 loop reads CASSQYTDYGYTF. CDR3 DNA sequence: TGCGCCAGCAGCCAGTACACAGACTATGGCTACACCTTC.

The gene calls are TRBV19 and TRBJ1-5; TRBD1 aligns across 8 bases. The V segment lost 7 bases and the J segment 11 bases; nucleotides outside the gene matches: 13. Germline V lookup: CDR1 LNHDA, CDR2 SQIVND (reference sequence). This CDR3 contains 14 residues. The CDR3 DNA reads as TGTGCCAGTACCTCAGGGACAGGCCATCGGGCCCAGCATTTT. Its translation is CASTSGTGHRAQHF.

This sequence joins TRBV7-9 and TRBJ2-1, with 8 bases fitting TRBD2. CDR3 size: 17 residues. Per germline, CDR1 SEHNR and CDR2 FQNEAQ (reference sequence). V shed 3 bases, J shed 0 bases, and the junction held 7 bases outside the gene matches. The chain's CDR3 is CASSFASGGFSYNEQFF. The DNA of the CDR3 is TGTGCCAGCAGCTTCGCCAGCGGGGGCTTCTCCTACAATGAGCAGTTCTTC. The variable domain in full, with the rest retrieved from reference TRBV7-9 and TRBJ2-1, is DTGVSQNPRHKITKRGQNVTFRCDPISEHNRLYWYRQTLGQGPEFLTYFQNEAQLEKSRLLSDRFSAERPKGSFSTLEIQRTEQGDSAMYLCASSFASGGFSYNEQFFGPGTRLTVL.

The chain carries TRBV19 and TRBJ1-5; 8 bases agree with TRBD1. The CDR3 runs to 17 residues. V was clipped by 5 bases and J by 7 bases; unmatched bases: 16. Germline CDR1 is LNHDA and CDR2 is SQIVND (reference sequence). In DNA form, the CDR3 reads TGTGCCAGTAGTGTCAGGGAAGACAGGGGAAGTTGGCAGCCCCAGCATTTT. Encoded protein: CASSVREDRGSWQPQHF. The full variable domain, rest sourced from reference TRBV19 and TRBJ1-5, is DGGITQSPKYLFRKEGQNVTLSCEQNLNHDAMYWYRQDPGQGLRLIYYSQIVNDFQKGDIAEGYSVSREKKESFPLTVTSAQKNPTAFYLCASSVREDRGSWQPQHFGDGTRLSIL.

This rearrangement joins TRBV28 to TRBJ2-5, with a tentative D call TRBD1 (7 bases). The V gene's germline CDR1 is MDHEN and CDR2 SYDVKM. Trimming took off 3 bases at V and 5 bases at J, with 13 bases between the two ends. The CDR3 contains 14 residues. CDR3 in DNA: TGTGCCAGCAGTTTCGGTGCAGGGGGGGAGACCCAGTACTTC. Protein: CASSFGAGGETQYF.

The chain joins TRBV4-1 to TRBJ2-3, with D perhaps matching TRBD1 (6 bases). The V gene's germline CDR1 is MGHRA and CDR2 YSYEKL. The CDR3 totals 15 residues. Between the trimmed V and J ends, which lost 3 bases and 2 bases, there was a span of 12 bases. CDR3 nucleotide sequence: TGCGCCAGCAGCCAGATGGACAGCCACACAGATACGCAGTATTTT. Protein sequence: CASSQMDSHTDTQYF.

The V and J genes are TRBV4-2 and TRBJ2-7; possibly TRBD2 for D (6 bases). CDR3 length: 13 residues. V was clipped by 3 bases and J by 3 bases, with 9 bases between them. CDR1 is LGHNA and CDR2 is YNFKEQ in the germline V gene. The CDR3 bases are TGTGCCAGCAGCCACCGGGAGTTCTACGAGCAGTACTTC. It is translated as CASSHREFYEQYF.

The rearrangement joins TRBV10-3 to TRBJ1-2; 7 bases fit TRBD1. The CDR3 is 14 residues long. The V gene's germline CDR1 is ENHRY and CDR2 SYGVKD. V lost 2 bases and J lost 4; bases outside the gene matches: 4. CDR3 region: CAISEPGGGYGYTF. CDR3 DNA: TGTGCCATCAGTGAGCCAGGGGGAGGCTATGGCTACACCTTC.

The chain has TRBV19 and TRBJ2-6; the D gene is possibly TRBD1 (5 bases). With 7 bases removed from V and 0 bases from J, the gap between germline ends came to 16 bases. The CDR3 runs to 17 residues. CDR1 and CDR2 (germline): LNHDA, SQIVND (reference sequence). This CDR3 is CASKVIRVSSGANVLTF. The CDR3 region has the DNA TGTGCCAGTAAGGTTATCAGGGTCAGCTCTGGGGCCAACGTCCTGACTTTC.

The rearrangement joins TRBV19 to TRBJ1-1, with 7 bases matching TRBD1. The CDR3 length is 16 residues. V lost 2 bases to trimming and J lost 1 base; unmatched junction nucleotides: 7. CDR1 and CDR2 from the germline V gene are LNHDA and SQIVND (reference sequence). The chain's CDR3 is CASSIRAGQKNTEAFF. In DNA, the CDR3 is TGTGCCAGTAGTATAAGGGCGGGACAGAAGAACACTGAAGCTTTCTTT.

J is TRBJ1-2 and V is TRBV29-1; possibly TRBD1 for D (5 bases). This CDR3 region has 12 residues. Germline CDR1 reads SQVTM; CDR2 reads ANQGSEA. With 6 bases removed from V and 5 bases from J, the gap between germline ends came to 13 bases. This CDR3 reads CSVSGGTYGYTF. The CDR3 nucleotides read TGCAGCGTCTCTGGCGGGACTTATGGCTACACCTTC. The full variable domain, rest sourced from reference TRBV29-1 and TRBJ1-2, is SAVISQKPSRDICQRGTSLTIQCQVDSQVTMMFWYRQQPGQSLTLIATANQGSEATYESGFVIDKFPISRPNLTFSTLTVSNMSPEDSSIYLCSVSGGTYGYTFGSGTRLTVV.

This chain uses TRBV10-3 with TRBJ1-5, with a tentative D call TRBD1 (5 bases). The CDR3 sequence is 14 residues long. Trimming took off 3 bases at V and 5 bases at J, with 11 bases between the two ends. The germline V gene encodes CDR1 ENHRY and CDR2 SYGVKD. The CDR3 is CAISESDSYQPQHF. CDR3 DNA: TGTGCCATCAGTGAATCAGACAGTTATCAGCCCCAGCATTTT.

This clone came up a few times. The chain combines TRBV10-3 with TRBJ1-5; D unresolved. The V end was cut by 2 bases, the J end by 1 base, with 12 bases between. The CDR3 is 16 residues long. Germline V gene sequence: CDR1 ENHRY, CDR2 SYGVKD. CDR3 sequence reads: CAISESLGRSNQPQHF. The CDR3 coding sequence is TGTGCCATCAGTGAGAGCCTAGGGAGAAGCAATCAGCCCCAGCATTTT.

This clone has a single count. The rearrangement joins TRBV7-2 to TRBJ1-4; a possible D gene is TRBD1 (6 bases). V lost 5 bases, J lost 6 bases, and 16 bases lay in between. CDR3 length: 15 residues. Per the germline V gene, CDR1 is SGHTA and CDR2 is FQGNSA. Here the CDR3 reads CASSQIGAGDEKLFF. CDR3 DNA sequence: TGTGCCAGCAGCCAGATCGGAGCAGGGGATGAAAAACTGTTTTTT.

The gene calls are TRBV2 and TRBJ1-2, with 11 positions matching TRBD1. Germline CDR1 reads SNHLY; CDR2 reads FYNNEI. The CDR3 sequence is 14 residues long. The V and J ends lost 6 bases and 8 bases, in that order; junction bases with no gene match: 8. The CDR3 loop reads CASSRGQGAAGYTF. The CDR3 nucleotides are TGTGCCAGCAGCAGAGGACAGGGGGCGGCGGGCTACACCTTC.

This chain joins TRBV29-1 and TRBJ2-1, with D hard to call. V gave up 4 bases and J gave up 3 bases, with 7 bases separating them. Germline lookup yields CDR1 SQVTM and CDR2 ANQGSEA. The CDR3 spans 12 residues. The CDR3 here is CSVGRSYNEQFF. CDR3 coding DNA: TGCAGCGTTGGTCGGAGCTACAATGAGCAGTTCTTC.

CDR3 DNA sequence: TGTGCCAGCAGTTACCCGGGACAGGGCTCCAAGCAGCCCCAGCATTTT. The encoded protein is CASSYPGQGSKQPQHF. The chain combines TRBV6-6 with TRBJ1-5; 9 bases agree with TRBD1. CDR1 is MNHNY and CDR2 is SVGAGI in the germline V gene (reference sequence). The V and J ends lost 2 bases and 7 bases, in that order; junction bases with no gene match: 9. The CDR3 totals 16 residues.

This sequence joins TRBV4-3 and TRBJ2-6; D perhaps matches TRBD2 (5 bases). Germline V gene data show CDR1 as LGHNA and CDR2 as YSLEER. The germline V and J ends were trimmed by 1 base and 2 bases, with 15 bases remaining between them. The CDR3 contains 18 residues. CDR3: CASSQVWTGLTGANVLTF. Here the CDR3 DNA reads TGCGCCAGCAGCCAAGTTTGGACTGGGCTTACTGGGGCCAACGTCCTGACTTTC.

Worth noting for this clone: Its ends do not fully match the called genes, so a read error is possible. The rearrangement uses TRBV7-9 and TRBJ2-7; D possibly corresponds to TRBD1 (6 bases). In germline, CDR1 is SEHNR, CDR2 FQNEAQ (reference sequence). The CDR3 loop spans 16 amino acids. In DNA form, the CDR3 reads TGTTCCAGCAGCCCATCTACCCAGGGGTTCTCCTACGAGCAGTACTTC. Protein sequence: CSSSPSTQGFSYEQYF.

V is TRBV6-1 and J is TRBJ1-1, with unresolved D. CDR1 and CDR2 (germline): MNHNS, SASEGT. V shed 3 bases and J shed 4 bases, with 3 bases lying between them. The CDR3 loop spans 11 amino acids. In nucleotides, the CDR3 is TGTGCCAGCAGTGACAGCACTGAAGCTTTCTTT. Translated, it gives CASSDSTEAFF.

V usage is TRBV5-4 and J usage is TRBJ2-1, with D unresolved. Germline CDR1 SGHNT, CDR2 YYREEE (reference sequence). The CDR3 is made up of 12 amino acids. V lost 0 bases to trimming and J lost 6 bases, with 4 bases between them. The CDR3 DNA is TGTGCCAGCAGCTTGGCCGTCAATGAGCAGTTCTTC. Encoded protein: CASSLAVNEQFF.

V and J are TRBV7-3 and TRBJ2-7; D is perhaps TRBD1 (5 bases). V was trimmed by 1 base and J by 3 bases, leaving 16 bases between them. CDR3 length: 16 residues. Germline V gene sequence: CDR1 SGHTA, CDR2 FQGTGA. The CDR3 DNA follows: TGTGCCAGCAGCTTAATCGGCCCAGGGCAACTCTACGAGCAGTACTTC. It encodes CASSLIGPGQLYEQYF. Combining the CDR3 with reference TRBV7-3 and TRBJ2-7 gives the whole variable domain GAGVSQTPSNKVTEKGKYVELRCDPISGHTALYWYRQSLGQGPEFLIYFQGTGAADDSGLPNDRFFAVRPEGSVSTLKIQRTERGDSAVYLCASSLIGPGQLYEQYFGPGTRLTVT.

Only a few counts were recorded for this clone. In DNA form, the CDR3 reads TGCGCCAGCAGCCAAGATGAAGCGGGGAGCGAGACCCAGTACTTC. It codes for CASSQDEAGSETQYF. The chain links TRBV4-1 to TRBJ2-5; 7 bases map to TRBD2. The CDR3 is 15 residues long. The trim removed 0 bases at V and 5 bases at J, leaving 6 bases unmatched. Germline V gene data show CDR1 as MGHRA and CDR2 as YSYEKL.

This clone was counted a few times. The chain has TRBV29-1 and TRBJ1-1, with unresolved D. CDR1 SQVTM and CDR2 ANQGSEA come from the germline V gene. Trimming stripped 4 bases from V and 3 bases from J, with 9 bases between. The CDR3 is made up of 12 amino acids. CDR3 sequence reads: CSVVAGHTEAFF. CDR3 coding DNA: TGCAGCGTTGTAGCGGGTCACACTGAAGCTTTCTTT.